The 14 T cell receptor beta chains presented below share a single source sample, sequenced in a study of T cells after yellow fever vaccination. TCRdb re-derived calls from the 5' RACE reads in MiXCR, one entry per CDR3 protein. The table shows around 340,000 distinct CDR3 sequences, with under 15% occurring only once. Source: CD4+ T cells sorted from PBMCs, taken 15 days after the yellow fever booster vaccination. The receptors here all came from a man between 18 and 35 years old who received the YFV17D yellow fever vaccine.

Many counts were recorded for this clonotype. This chain connects TRBV7-2 to TRBJ2-3; D uncertain. Germline CDR1 reads SGHTA; CDR2 reads FQGNSA. This CDR3 has 12 amino acids. V lost 4 bases and J 2 bases, leaving 4 bases between the germline ends. CDR3 DNA sequence: TGTGCCAGCAGCTCCTACACAGATACGCAGTATTTT. Its translation is CASSSYTDTQYF.

This rearrangement joins TRBV25-1 to TRBJ1-5, with a weak D call TRBD1 (6 bases). CDR1 and CDR2 from the germline V gene are MGHDK and SYGVNS. Between the trimmed V and J ends, which lost 7 bases and 0 bases, there was a span of 13 bases. The CDR3 covers 15 residues. CDR3 residues: CASTGGSPSNQPQHF. The CDR3 nucleotides read TGTGCCAGCACTGGGGGCAGCCCTAGCAATCAGCCCCAGCATTTT. The entire variable domain, with the rest obtained from reference TRBV25-1 and TRBJ1-5, is as follows: EADIYQTPRYLVIGTGKKITLECSQTMGHDKMYWYQQDPGMELHLIHYSYGVNSTEKGDLSSESTVSRIRTEHFPLTLESARPSHTSQYLCASTGGSPSNQPQHFGDGTRLSIL.

This clonotype has just a few counts. The chain is built from TRBV11-2 and TRBJ2-3; 8 bases match TRBD1. Germline values: CDR1 SGHAT, CDR2 FQNNGV. The CDR3 contains 17 residues. With V trimmed by 0 bases and J by 4 bases, 9 bases remained unmatched. CDR3 bases: TGTGCCAGCAGCTTAGAGGCTCAGGGGACAGGTCCAGATACGCAGTATTTT. As protein: CASSLEAQGTGPDTQYF.

The V gene is TRBV6-5, the J gene TRBJ1-2; D remains unclear. The germline gives CDR1 MNHEY, CDR2 SVGAGI. V was shortened by 7 bases and J by 7 bases, with 19 bases between the two germline ends. CDR3 size: 14 residues. The CDR3: CASIPRAGRGGYTF. The DNA for the CDR3 is TGTGCCAGCATCCCCCGGGCAGGACGGGGTGGCTACACCTTC.

This clonotype was found a few times. This chain uses TRBV29-1 with TRBJ2-3, with TRBD1 matching over 11 bases. CDR3 length: 16 amino acids. Germline V gives CDR1 SQVTM, CDR2 ANQGSEA. V was pared by 0 bases and J by 5 bases, with 7 bases of the junction left unmatched. CDR3 nucleotides: TGCAGCGTTGAAGACGGGGCGGACAGGGGGCGAGATACGCAGTATTTT. Residues: CSVEDGADRGRDTQYF.

This chain uses TRBV12-3 or TRBV12-4 with TRBJ2-5; 11 positions match TRBD1. The CDR3 spans 14 residues. The J segment lost 7 bases and the V segment lost 6 bases, leaving 7 bases of the junction unmatched. CDR3 nucleotides: TGTGCCAGCAGCTCCGGGACAGGGGGGGGGACCCAGTACTTC. It encodes CASSSGTGGGTQYF.

This clonotype has a handful of counts. The chain uses TRBV20-1 and TRBJ2-1; D tentatively reads TRBD1 or TRBD2 (5 bases each). Per the germline V gene, CDR1 is DFQATT and CDR2 is SNEGSKA (reference sequence). Trimming pared 6 bases from V and 5 bases from J, leaving 14 bases between. The CDR3 has 13 amino acids. CDR3 in DNA: TGCAGTGCCCACCGGGACGTAAACAATGAGCAGTTCTTC. Translating gives CSAHRDVNNEQFF.

This clonotype was counted a few times. The chain employs TRBV12-3 or TRBV12-4 and TRBJ2-7; D may be TRBD1 (6 bases). The CDR3 has 13 residues. The V end was cut by 6 bases, the J end by 5 bases, with 14 bases between. CDR3 in amino acids: CASSNRAWNEQYF. The CDR3 DNA follows: TGTGCCAGCAGCAACAGGGCGTGGAACGAGCAGTACTTC.

This clonotype was counted ten times or more. The CDR3 region is CASSIVPLLLQPQHF. CDR3 DNA: TGTGCCAGTAGTATTGTCCCCCTTTTATTGCAGCCCCAGCATTTT. The J gene is TRBJ1-5, the V gene TRBV19; no clear D gene. The V gene's germline CDR1 is LNHDA and CDR2 SQIVND (reference sequence). The V and J ends lost 3 bases and 7 bases respectively, with 16 bases between them. The CDR3 has 15 amino acids.

Only a few counts were recorded for this clonotype. V usage is TRBV12-5 and J usage is TRBJ1-5; no clear D. Germline assignment: CDR1 LGHNT and CDR2 FRNRAP. V was pared by 2 bases and J by 0 bases, with 11 bases between. The CDR3 loop spans 16 amino acids. CDR3 coding DNA: TGTGCTAGTGGTTTGAAATCCGATTATAGCAATCAGCCCCAGCATTTT. The encoded protein is CASGLKSDYSNQPQHF. The full variable domain, with the rest looked up from reference TRBV12-5 and TRBJ1-5, is DARVTQTPRHKVTEMGQEVTMRCQPILGHNTVFWYRQTMMQGLELLAYFRNRAPLDDSGMPKDRFSAEMPDATLATLKIQPSEPRDSAVYFCASGLKSDYSNQPQHFGDGTRLSIL.

The chain links TRBV20-1 to TRBJ1-2; no firm D call. Between the trimmed V and J ends, which lost 4 bases and 4 bases, there was a span of 10 bases. CDR3 length equals 12 residues. Germline CDR1 reads DFQATT; CDR2 reads SNEGSKA (reference sequence). The CDR3 DNA sequence: TGCAGTGCTACATTTGGTGCCTATGGCTACACCTTC. This sequence encodes CSATFGAYGYTF.

This clonotype occurred many times. The chain links TRBV6-5 to TRBJ1-6, with a possible D match to TRBD1 (6 bases). The length of the CDR3 is 13 residues. V was clipped by 6 bases and J by 8 bases, with 11 bases between them. Germline loops: CDR1 MNHEY, CDR2 SVGAGI. The CDR3 nucleotides are TGTGCCAGCAGACCTTACAGGGATTCACCCCTCCACTTT. It translates to CASRPYRDSPLHF.

The V gene is TRBV30, the J gene TRBJ2-1, with D possibly being TRBD1 or TRBD2 (5 bases each). V was cut by 8 bases and J by 0 bases, with 14 bases left in between. Germline CDR1 and CDR2: GTSNPN and SVGIG (reference sequence). The CDR3 spans 14 residues. The CDR3 DNA follows: TGTGCCGGGGTACAGGACTCCTCCTACAATGAGCAGTTCTTC. Translation: CAGVQDSSYNEQFF.

J is TRBJ2-3 and V is TRBV7-2; no clear D gene. Germline CDR1 and CDR2: SGHTA and FQGNSA. Between the trimmed V and J ends, which lost 2 bases and 0 bases, there was a span of 12 bases. CDR3 length: 16 amino acids. This CDR3 is CASSLYSPLSTDTQYF. The CDR3 DNA reads as TGTGCCAGCAGCTTATACTCGCCGCTGAGCACAGATACGCAGTATTTT.